This T cell receptor beta chain was sequenced in a study of shared clonotypes between healthy human individuals. Study-level points and caveats: The study found lower generation probabilities in non-shared clonotypes than in those shared by all four donors.

Details on this clone: The antigen is undetermined.

Authors' data handling: Sequence data from immunoSEQ were junction-only and lacked quality scores; consequently, filtering differed. Produced via immunoSEQ multiplex PCR; TCRdb's table is partial and in-frame only. That table supplies the V and J calls and clone size; D and trimming were determined from the DNA. The data show some 2,400,000 clones, around 95% seen once. The specimen was naive CD4+ T cells sorted from blood. The subset: CD45RA+ positively selected. This TCR came from a man between 18 and 29 years old in good health.

CDR3 region: CASSPPVGKETQYF. CDR3 in DNA: TGTGCCAGCTCACCACCGGTAGGGAAAGAGACCCAGTACTTC. V gene TRBV18 combines with J gene TRBJ2-5; D unclear. The CDR3 is made up of 14 amino acids. V lost 0 bases and J lost 3, with 8 bases in between. CDR1 is KGHSH, CDR2 LQKENI, per germline.